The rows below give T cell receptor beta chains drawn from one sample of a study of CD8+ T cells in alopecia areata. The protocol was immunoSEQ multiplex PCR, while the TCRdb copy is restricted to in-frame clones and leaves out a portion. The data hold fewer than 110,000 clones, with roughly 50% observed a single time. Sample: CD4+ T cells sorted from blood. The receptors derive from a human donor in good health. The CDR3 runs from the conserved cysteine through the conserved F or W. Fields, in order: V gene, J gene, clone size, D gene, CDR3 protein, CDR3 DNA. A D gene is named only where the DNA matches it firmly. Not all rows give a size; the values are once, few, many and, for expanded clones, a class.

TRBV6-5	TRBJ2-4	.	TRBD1	CASSSGQGMSKNIQYF	TGTGCCAGCAGTTCGGGACAGGGGATGTCCAAAAACATTCAGTACTTC
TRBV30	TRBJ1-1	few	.	CACRVTEAFF	TGTGCCTGCCGGGTTACTGAAGCTTTCTTT
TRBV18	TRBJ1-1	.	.	CASSPDSTEAFF	TGTGCCAGCTCACCAGACAGCACTGAAGCTTTCTTT
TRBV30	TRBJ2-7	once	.	CAWSYLEGKQYF	TGTGCCTGGAGTTACCTCGAGGGTAAGCAGTACTTC
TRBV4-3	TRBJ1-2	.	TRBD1	CASSQEAQGALGGYTF	TGCGCCAGCAGCCAAGAAGCGCAGGGGGCGCTGGGTGGCTACACCTTC
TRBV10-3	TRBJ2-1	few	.	CAISEHGVDNEQFF	TGTGCCATCAGTGAGCACGGGGTCGACAATGAGCAGTTCTTC
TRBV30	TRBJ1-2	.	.	CAWSPGWGQNGYTF	TGTGCCTGGAGTCCCGGCTGGGGACAAAACGGCTACACCTTC
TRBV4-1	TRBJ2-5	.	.	CASSQAGVYQETQYF	TGCGCCAGCAGCCAAGCTGGAGTGTACCAAGAGACCCAGTACTTC
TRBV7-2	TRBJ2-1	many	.	CASSLRAGNEQFF	TGTGCCAGCAGCTTACGGGCTGGCAATGAGCAGTTCTTC
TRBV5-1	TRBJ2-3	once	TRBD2	CASRLRGDIDTDTQYF	TGCGCCAGCAGATTGCGGGGGGACATTGACACAGATACGCAGTATTTT
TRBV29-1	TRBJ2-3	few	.	CSGGQRFADTQYF	TGCAGCGGTGGACAGCGCTTTGCAGATACGCAGTATTTT
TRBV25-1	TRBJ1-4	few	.	CASSERGRGSEKLFF	TGTGCCAGCAGTGAACGAGGCAGGGGAAGTGAAAAACTGTTTTTT
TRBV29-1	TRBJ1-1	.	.	CSVHSWSTEAFF	TGCAGCGTTCACAGTTGGAGCACTGAAGCTTTCTTT
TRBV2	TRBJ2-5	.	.	CASASERGVGETQYF	TGTGCCAGCGCTAGCGAGCGTGGAGTCGGAGAGACCCAGTACTTC
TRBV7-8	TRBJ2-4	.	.	CASSQSLAKNIQYF	TGTGCCAGCAGTCAGTCTTTAGCCAAAAACATTCAGTACTTC
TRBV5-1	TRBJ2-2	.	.	CASRLWTGTGELFF	TGCGCCAGCAGACTTTGGACTGGCACCGGGGAGCTGTTTTTT
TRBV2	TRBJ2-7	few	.	CASSVPGSYEQYF	TGTGCCAGCAGTGTTCCGGGTTCCTACGAGCAGTACTTC
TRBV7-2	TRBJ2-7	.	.	CASSPQTPPYEQYF	TGTGCCAGCAGCCCACAAACTCCTCCCTACGAGCAGTACTTC
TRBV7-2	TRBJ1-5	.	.	CASSPYVNQPQHF	TGTGCCAGCAGCCCCTATGTCAATCAGCCCCAGCATTTT
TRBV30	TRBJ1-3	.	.	CAWSWGGTGNTIYF	TGTGCCTGGAGTTGGGGGGGTACTGGAAACACCATATATTTT
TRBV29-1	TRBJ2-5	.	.	CSVEGGGQETQYF	TGCAGCGTTGAAGGGGGTGGACAAGAGACCCAGTACTTC
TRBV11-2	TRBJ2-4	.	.	CASSLDQGRGKDF	TGTGCCAGCAGCTTAGATCAGGGTCGGGGAAAGGACTTC
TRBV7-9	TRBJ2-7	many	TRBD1	CASSLGTGAYEQYF	TGTGCCAGCAGCTTAGGGACAGGGGCCTACGAGCAGTACTTC
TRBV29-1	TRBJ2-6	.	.	CSVEGGSGANVLTF	TGCAGCGTTGAAGGAGGGTCTGGGGCCAACGTCCTGACTTTC
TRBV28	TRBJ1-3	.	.	CASSSGSISGNTIYF	TGTGCCAGCAGCTCAGGGTCTATCTCTGGAAACACCATATATTTT
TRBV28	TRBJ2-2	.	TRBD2	CASTHGGGNTGELFF	TGTGCCAGCACCCACGGGGGGGGAAACACCGGGGAGCTGTTTTTT
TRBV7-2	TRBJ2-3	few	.	CASSWSTGTDTQYF	TGTGCCAGCAGCTGGAGTACAGGGACAGATACGCAGTATTTT
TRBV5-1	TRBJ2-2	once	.	CASSDADTGELFF	TGCGCCAGCAGCGACGCAGACACCGGGGAGCTGTTTTTT
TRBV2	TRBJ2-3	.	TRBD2	CASSEVTSGTDTQYF	TGTGCCAGCAGTGAAGTGACTAGCGGCACAGATACGCAGTATTTT
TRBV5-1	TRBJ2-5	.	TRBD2	CASSLERGGQETQYF	TGCGCCAGCAGCTTGGAGCGGGGGGGCCAAGAGACCCAGTACTTC
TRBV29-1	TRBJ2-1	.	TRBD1	CSVDRTGGEQFF	TGCAGCGTTGACCGGACAGGGGGTGAGCAGTTCTTC
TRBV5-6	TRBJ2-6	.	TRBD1	CASSLLQGAISGANVLTF	TGTGCCAGCAGCTTGTTGCAGGGGGCTATATCTGGGGCCAACGTCCTGACTTTC
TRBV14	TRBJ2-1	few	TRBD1	CASSHRPDRGRHNEQFF	TGTGCCAGCAGCCATCGCCCGGACAGGGGGCGTCACAATGAGCAGTTCTTC
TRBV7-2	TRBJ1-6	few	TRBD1	CASSLTGTGSPLHF	TGTGCCAGCAGCCTTACAGGGACAGGTTCACCCCTCCACTTT
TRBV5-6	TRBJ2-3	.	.	CASSGRLSTDTQYF	TGTGCCAGCAGCGGTCGACTCTCCACAGATACGCAGTATTTT
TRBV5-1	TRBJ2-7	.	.	CASRRSGDEQYF	TGCGCCAGCAGGAGGTCGGGCGACGAGCAGTACTTC
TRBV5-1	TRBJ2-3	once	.	CASSFTRDTDTQYF	TGCGCCAGCAGCTTTACCCGGGACACAGATACGCAGTATTTT